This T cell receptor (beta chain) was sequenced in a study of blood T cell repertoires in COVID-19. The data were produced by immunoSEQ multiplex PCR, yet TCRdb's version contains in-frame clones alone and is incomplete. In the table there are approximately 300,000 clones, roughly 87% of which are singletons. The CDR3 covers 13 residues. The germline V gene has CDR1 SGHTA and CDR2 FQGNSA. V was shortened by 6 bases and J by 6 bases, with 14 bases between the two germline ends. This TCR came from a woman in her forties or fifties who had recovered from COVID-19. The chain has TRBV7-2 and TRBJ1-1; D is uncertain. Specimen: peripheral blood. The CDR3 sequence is CASSPNGLAEAFF. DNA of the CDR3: TGTGCCAGCAGTCCGAACGGGTTGGCTGAAGCTTTCTTT.